The clone carrying this TCR beta chain was counted a few times. Its antigen is currently unknown. The CDR3 contains 14 residues. The table came from immunoSEQ multiplex PCR; TCRdb's copy has only in-frame clones and leaves some out. The repertoire includes 25,000 or so clones, roughly 57% of them detected once, and 14% sits in the top ten. This entry belongs to a study of cytotoxic CD8 clonotypes in ibrutinib-treated CLL. The wider study: Among the patients, roughly ten presented as relapsed/refractory and around 15 as treatment-naive; some 17 showed unmutated IGHV. There were, on average, roughly 260,000 productive templates and about 85,000 productive rearrangements per sample. General observations from the study: Clonality went up at the time of ibrutinib response, stayed stable in sustained remission, and later dropped back toward its baseline level at progression. Against age-matched healthy donors, baseline clonality ran higher and tracked circulating CD8+ T-cell counts.

The source was PBMCs, collected before ibrutinib treatment. The rearrangement uses TRBV21-1 and TRBJ2-7; TRBD1, as called in the table, went unchecked against the DNA. TRBV21-1 is labeled a pseudogene. The receptor was derived from a human donor with chronic lymphocytic leukemia. Here the CDR3 DNA reads TGTGCCAGCAGCATGGACAGTAGGGGATACGAGCAGTACTTC. Its translation: CASSMDSRGYEQYF.